These 14 T cell receptor beta chains originate from one sample sequenced in a study of tumor-infiltrating lymphocytes in primary liver carcinoma (dated 2017 in TCRdb). Without any cell sorting, total RNA and DNA were extracted together from around 18-30 mg of bulk tissue using the AllPrep DNA/RNA mini kit. Sequencing used an Illumina HiSeq 2500. Starting from roughly 540 ng total RNA, TCRbeta-specific cDNA was produced by reverse transcription with a constant-region primer and ProtoScript II reverse transcriptase. TCRbeta libraries were built with three nested multiplex PCR rounds, a slightly modified ARM-PCR procedure. Each of the first two PCR rounds ran for approximately 10 cycles using multiplex TRBV1-TRBV30 forward primers together with a Cbeta reverse primer. In TCRdb, the public reads were trimmed at Q25 with fastp and aligned with MiXCR, with productive beta chains retained. Rows are combined by CDR3 protein, so each entry shows the most common genes and DNA. This sample holds 45,000 or so distinct CDR3 sequences; about three quarters were observed only once. The ten largest make up about a fifth of the sample.

Sequenced input: liver tumor tissue from sampling region 2. The cell subset or site label corresponds to: tumor region T2, inferior pole. These TCRs come from a man in his forties with primary liver carcinoma and hepatitis B virus infection.

V usage is TRBV6-6 and J usage is TRBJ2-1; no clear D gene. The CDR3 spans 14 residues. Germline V gene sequence: CDR1 MNHNY, CDR2 SVGAGI (reference sequence). Trimming shortened V by 4 bases and J by 12 bases, and 19 bases separated the two germline ends. CDR3 sequence (DNA): TGTGCCAGCAGTTTCCGGATTACCCCCCTCGGGCAGTTCTTC. Its translation: CASSFRITPLGQFF.

A remark on this clonotype: Sequence at one end of the junction differs from germline and may be a read error. The rearrangement joins TRBV5-1 to TRBJ1-3, with D perhaps TRBD1 (5 bases). This CDR3 is built from 14 residues. Per germline, CDR1 SGHRS and CDR2 YFSETQ. CDR3 amino acids: CASSDRPSGDTTYF. CDR3 nucleotide sequence: TGCGCCAGCAGCGACAGACCGAGCGGAGACACCACATATTTT. Full variable domain (rest looked up from reference TRBV5-1 and TRBJ1-3): KAGVTQTPRYLIKTRGQQVTLSCSPISGHRSVSWYQQTPGQGLQFLFEYFSETQRNKGNFPGRFSGRQFSNSRSEMNVSTLELGDSALYLCASSDRPSGDTTYFGEGSWLTVV.

In its sample, this clonotype ranks as large. V and J are TRBV11-2 and TRBJ2-2, with D unclear. Germline CDR1 reads SGHAT; CDR2 reads FQNNGV. The CDR3 sequence is 14 residues long. Deletions cut 5 bases from V and 3 bases from J, with 10 bases between. CDR3 amino acids: CASSTDSDTGELFF. Here the CDR3 DNA reads TGTGCCAGCAGCACAGACTCGGACACCGGGGAGCTGTTTTTT.

This clonotype was found once. The chain carries TRBV6-5 and TRBJ2-1; D is unresolved. The CDR3 is made up of 13 amino acids. Germline values: CDR1 MNHEY, CDR2 SVGAGI. Trimming pared 2 bases from V and 9 bases from J, leaving 11 bases between. DNA of the CDR3: TGTGCCAGCAGTTACGCAACGGCCAGTGAGCAGTTCTTC. It codes for CASSYATASEQFF.

About this clonotype: The germline gene is not matched at one end of the junction; a read error may be the cause. The V call is TRBV28, the J call TRBJ2-1; TRBD2 is a possible D gene (5 bases). The CDR3 sequence is 15 residues long. Per germline, CDR1 MDHEN and CDR2 SYDVKM. The CDR3 is CASSLGSGFYNEEFF. CDR3 sequence (DNA): TGTGCCAGCAGCCTCGGAAGCGGATTCTACAATGAGGAGTTCTTC.

This clonotype was seen at least ten times. The CDR3 reads CASSPSGYYGYTF. Written as DNA, the CDR3 is TGTGCCAGCAGTCCCTCAGGATACTATGGCTACACCTTC. The V and J genes are TRBV28 and TRBJ1-2; D not resolved. V lost 5 bases to trimming and J lost 3 bases, with 10 bases between them. The CDR3 is 13 residues long. The V gene's germline CDR1 is MDHEN and CDR2 SYDVKM.

As for this clonotype: Sequence at one end of the junction differs from germline and may be a read error. J is TRBJ1-3 and V is TRBV28; tentative D call: TRBD1 (6 bases). CDR1 is MDHEN and CDR2 is SYDVKM in the germline V gene. The CDR3 sequence is 15 residues long. The CDR3, as DNA: TGTGCTAGCAGCCCTTTGACAGGAATTGGAAACACCATATATTTT. The encoded protein is CASSPLTGIGNTIYF.

This clonotype was observed at least ten times. The chain is built from TRBV12-3 or TRBV12-4 and TRBJ2-3; a weak D match, TRBD1 (6 bases). V dropped 2 bases and J dropped 6 bases, with 9 bases sitting between them. This CDR3 spans 13 amino acids. CDR3 amino acids: CASSLSGVDTQYF. In DNA, the CDR3 is TGTGCCAGCAGTTTATCAGGGGTCGATACGCAGTATTTT.

This clonotype occurred once. A junction boundary mismatches the germline segment, possibly from a read error. This chain joins TRBV12-3 or TRBV12-4 and TRBJ2-1; D may be TRBD2 (6 bases). The CDR3 runs 11 residues. CDR3 in amino acids: CASSLGTGQFF. DNA of the CDR3: TGTGCTAGCAGTTTAGGGACTGGGCAGTTCTTC.

This clonotype has only a few counts. V gene TRBV14 combines with J gene TRBJ2-5, with D tentatively TRBD1 or TRBD2 (8 bases each). Deletions cut 3 bases from V and 5 bases from J, with 25 bases between. Per germline, CDR1 SGHDN and CDR2 FVKESK. This CDR3 region has 18 residues. The CDR3 DNA reads as TGTGCCAGCAGCCAGCGGACAGGGACTAGTGGAGTAAGGGAGACCCAGTACTTC. It yields the protein CASSQRTGTSGVRETQYF.

By frequency in the sample, this clonotype is medium-sized (0.01 to 0.1%). The chain links TRBV6-2 or TRBV6-3 to TRBJ2-5; D not resolved. The CDR3 is 14 residues long. Trimming removed 6 bases at V and 1 base at J, with 12 bases between. Germline loops: CDR1 MNHEY, CDR2 SVGEGT. CDR3 region: CASSLDGRQETQYF. The CDR3 DNA is TGTGCCAGCAGCCTGGACGGCCGCCAAGAGACCCAGTACTTC.

The chain combines TRBV29-1 with TRBJ2-5; D gene unclear. The germline V gene has CDR1 SQVTM and CDR2 ANQGSEA. The CDR3 runs to 13 residues. The DNA of the CDR3 is TGCCACACGTTCGGATCCGGCCAAGAGACCCAGTACTTC. This sequence encodes CHTFGSGQETQYF.

Only one count was recorded for this clonotype. This chain links TRBV4-1 with TRBJ1-3; D is ambiguous. The CDR3 loop spans 17 amino acids. V lost 0 bases and J 0 bases, leaving 12 bases between the germline ends. The germline V gene has CDR1 MGHRA and CDR2 YSYEKL. For the CDR3, the DNA is TGCGCCAGCAGCCAAGATCCCCCTACTTACTCTGGAAACACCATATATTTT. Protein sequence: CASSQDPPTYSGNTIYF.

For this clonotype: At one end, the junction sequence differs from germline, possibly due to a read error. The J gene is TRBJ2-1, the V gene TRBV6-2 or TRBV6-3; the D gene is possibly TRBD2 (5 bases). From germline, CDR1 is MNHEY and CDR2 SVGEGT. CDR3 size: 13 residues. The CDR3 DNA follows: TGTACCAGCAGTCCCAACGCTAGCATTGAGCAGTTCTTC. Its translation: CTSSPNASIEQFF.